Sequencing of this T cell receptor beta chain was carried out in a study of T cell responses to AZD1222 COVID-19 vaccine. Study conclusions and caveats: The donors showed a predominance of white British ancestry and of females, with possible underestimation of clonal diversity. At baseline, just a handful of AZD1222 recipients tested seropositive.

TCRdb keeps only in-frame clones here, not all; method: immunoSEQ multiplex PCR. Among approximately 130,000 clones listed, about 93% were seen once. This clone has a single count. What it binds is not known. Germline-derived CDR1 and CDR2 are LGHDT and YNNKEL (reference sequence). The CDR3 totals 14 residues. V was clipped by 5 bases and J by 8 bases; unmatched bases: 7. V usage is TRBV3-1 (or the pseudogene TRBV3-2) and J usage is TRBJ1-3; TRBD1 matches at 9 bases. The specimen comprised peripheral blood, sampled on day 0 of AZD1222 vaccination. The sequence derives from an adult in good health. The CDR3 nucleotides are TGTGCCAGCAGCTACAACAGGGGGCAGGACACCATATATTTT. Its translation: CASSYNRGQDTIYF.